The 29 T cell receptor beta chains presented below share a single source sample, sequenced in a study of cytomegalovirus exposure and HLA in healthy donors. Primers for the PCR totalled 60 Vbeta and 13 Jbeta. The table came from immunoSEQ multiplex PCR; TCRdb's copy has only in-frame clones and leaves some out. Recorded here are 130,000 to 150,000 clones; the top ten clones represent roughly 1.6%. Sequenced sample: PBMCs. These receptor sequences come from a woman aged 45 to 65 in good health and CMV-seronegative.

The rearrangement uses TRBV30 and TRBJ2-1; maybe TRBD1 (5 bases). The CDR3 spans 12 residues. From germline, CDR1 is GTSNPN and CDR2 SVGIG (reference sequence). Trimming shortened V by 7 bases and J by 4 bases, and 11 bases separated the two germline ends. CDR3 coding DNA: TGTGCCTCGCCAGGGATTTACAATGAGCAGTTCTTC. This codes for CASPGIYNEQFF.

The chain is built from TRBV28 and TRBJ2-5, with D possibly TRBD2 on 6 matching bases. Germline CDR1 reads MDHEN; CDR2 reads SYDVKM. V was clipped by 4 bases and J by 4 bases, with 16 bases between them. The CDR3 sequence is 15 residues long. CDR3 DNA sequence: TGTGCCAGCAGTTCGGTGACTAGTACCATAGAGACCCAGTACTTC. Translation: CASSSVTSTIETQYF.

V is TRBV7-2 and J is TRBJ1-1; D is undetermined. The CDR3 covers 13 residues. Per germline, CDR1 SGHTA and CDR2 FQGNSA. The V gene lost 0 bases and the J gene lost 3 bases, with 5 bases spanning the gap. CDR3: CASSLAGDTEAFF. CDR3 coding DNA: TGTGCCAGCAGCTTAGCGGGAGACACTGAAGCTTTCTTT.

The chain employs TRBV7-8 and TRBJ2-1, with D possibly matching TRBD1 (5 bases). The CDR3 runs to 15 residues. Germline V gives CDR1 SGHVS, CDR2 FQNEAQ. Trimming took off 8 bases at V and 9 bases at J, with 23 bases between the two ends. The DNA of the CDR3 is TGTGCCAGCTTCCCCCAGGGCAACGCGTGGGGTGAGCAGTTCTTC. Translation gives CASFPQGNAWGEQFF. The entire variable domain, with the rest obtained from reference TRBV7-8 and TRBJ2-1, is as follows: GAGVSQSPRYKVAKRGQDVALRCDPISGHVSLFWYQQALGQGPEFLTYFQNEAQLDKSGLPSDRFFAERPEGSVSTLKIQRTQQEDSAVYLCASFPQGNAWGEQFFGPGTRLTVL.

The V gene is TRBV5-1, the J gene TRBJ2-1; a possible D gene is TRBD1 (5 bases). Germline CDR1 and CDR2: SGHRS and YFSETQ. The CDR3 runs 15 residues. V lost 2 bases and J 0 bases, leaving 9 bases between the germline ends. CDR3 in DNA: TGCGCCAGCAGCTTACAGGCGAGCTCCTACAATGAGCAGTTCTTC. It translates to CASSLQASSYNEQFF.

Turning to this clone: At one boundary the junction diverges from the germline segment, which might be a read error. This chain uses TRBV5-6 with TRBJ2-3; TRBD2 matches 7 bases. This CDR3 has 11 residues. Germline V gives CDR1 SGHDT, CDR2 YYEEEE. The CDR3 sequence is CASSLGGEQYF. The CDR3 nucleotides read TGTGCCAGCAGTTTGGGGGGGGAACAGTATTTT. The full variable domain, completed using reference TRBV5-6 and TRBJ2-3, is DAGVTQSPTHLIKTRGQQVTLRCSPKSGHDTVSWYQQALGQGPQFIFQYYEEEERQRGNFPDRFSGHQFPNYSSELNVNALLLGDSALYLCASSLGGEQYFGPGTRLTVL.

The CDR3 loop is CASRSRQFYEQYF. The CDR3 DNA sequence: TGTGCCAGCAGATCTCGACAGTTCTACGAGCAGTACTTC. This chain joins TRBV11-2 and TRBJ2-7, with D possibly being TRBD1 (5 bases). Germline assignment: CDR1 SGHAT and CDR2 FQNNGV. The V end lost 6 bases, the J end lost 3 bases, and 12 bases lay between the germline ends. The CDR3 spans 13 residues.

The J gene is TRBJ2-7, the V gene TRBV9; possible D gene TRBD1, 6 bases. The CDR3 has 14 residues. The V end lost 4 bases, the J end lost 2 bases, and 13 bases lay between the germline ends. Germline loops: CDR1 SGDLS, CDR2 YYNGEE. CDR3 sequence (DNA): TGTGCCAGCAGCAACAGGGACCGCACCTACGAGCAGTACTTC. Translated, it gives CASSNRDRTYEQYF.

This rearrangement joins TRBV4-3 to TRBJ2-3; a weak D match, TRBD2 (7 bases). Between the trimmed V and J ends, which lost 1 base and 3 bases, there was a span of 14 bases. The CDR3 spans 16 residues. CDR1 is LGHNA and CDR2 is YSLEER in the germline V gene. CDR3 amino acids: CASSQGEAGATDTQYF. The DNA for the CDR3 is TGCGCCAGCAGCCAAGGCGAGGCGGGGGCGACAGATACGCAGTATTTT.

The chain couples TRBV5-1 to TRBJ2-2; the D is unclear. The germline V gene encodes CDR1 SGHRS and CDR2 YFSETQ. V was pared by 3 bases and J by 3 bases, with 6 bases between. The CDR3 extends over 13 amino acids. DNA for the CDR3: TGCGCCAGCAGCTCGTCCTACACCGGGGAGCTGTTTTTT. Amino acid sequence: CASSSSYTGELFF. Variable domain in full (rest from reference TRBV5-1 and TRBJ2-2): KAGVTQTPRYLIKTRGQQVTLSCSPISGHRSVSWYQQTPGQGLQFLFEYFSETQRNKGNFPGRFSGRQFSNSRSEMNVSTLELGDSALYLCASSSSYTGELFFGEGSRLTVL.

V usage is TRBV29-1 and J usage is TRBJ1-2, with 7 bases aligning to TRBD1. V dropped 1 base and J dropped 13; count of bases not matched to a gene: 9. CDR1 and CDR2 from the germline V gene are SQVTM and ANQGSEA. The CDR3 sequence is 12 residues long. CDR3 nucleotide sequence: TGCAGCGTTGAAGGGACAGGCCCTTTCACCACCTTC. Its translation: CSVEGTGPFTTF.

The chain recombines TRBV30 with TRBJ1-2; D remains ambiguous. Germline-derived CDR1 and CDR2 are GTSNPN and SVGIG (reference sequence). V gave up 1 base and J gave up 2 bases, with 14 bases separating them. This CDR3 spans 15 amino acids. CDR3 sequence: CAWSEPGEGNYGYTF. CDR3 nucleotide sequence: TGTGCCTGGAGTGAGCCGGGTGAGGGAAACTATGGCTACACCTTC.

Here the CDR3 reads CSALGLGGYTF. For the CDR3, the DNA is TGCAGTGCCTTGGGACTGGGAGGCTACACCTTC. The chain joins TRBV20-1 to TRBJ1-2; tentative D call: TRBD1 (5 bases). Trimming removed 6 bases from V and 8 bases from J, with 13 bases in between. The CDR3 is 11 residues long. CDR1 DFQATT and CDR2 SNEGSKA come from the germline V gene (reference sequence).

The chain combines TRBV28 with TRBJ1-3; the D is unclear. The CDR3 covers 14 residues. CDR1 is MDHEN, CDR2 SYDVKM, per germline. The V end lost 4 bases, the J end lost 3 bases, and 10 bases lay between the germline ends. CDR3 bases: TGTGCCAGCAGTTACGTGGCCAGTGGAAACACCATATATTTT. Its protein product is CASSYVASGNTIYF.

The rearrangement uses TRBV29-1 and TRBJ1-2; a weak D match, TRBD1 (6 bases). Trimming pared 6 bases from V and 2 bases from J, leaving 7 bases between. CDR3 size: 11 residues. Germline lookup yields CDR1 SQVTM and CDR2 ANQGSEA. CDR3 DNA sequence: TGCAGCGTACAGGGAAACTATGGCTACACCTTC. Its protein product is CSVQGNYGYTF.

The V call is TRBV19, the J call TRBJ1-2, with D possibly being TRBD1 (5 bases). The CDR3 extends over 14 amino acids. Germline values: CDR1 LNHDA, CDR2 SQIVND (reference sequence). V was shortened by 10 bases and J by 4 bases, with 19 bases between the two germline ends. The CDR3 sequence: CATTPQGRFYGYTF. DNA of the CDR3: TGTGCCACCACGCCCCAGGGCAGGTTCTATGGCTACACCTTC. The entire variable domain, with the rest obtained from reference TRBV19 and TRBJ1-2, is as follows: DGGITQSPKYLFRKEGQNVTLSCEQNLNHDAMYWYRQDPGQGLRLIYYSQIVNDFQKGDIAEGYSVSREKKESFPLTVTSAQKNPTAFYLCATTPQGRFYGYTFGSGTRLTVV.

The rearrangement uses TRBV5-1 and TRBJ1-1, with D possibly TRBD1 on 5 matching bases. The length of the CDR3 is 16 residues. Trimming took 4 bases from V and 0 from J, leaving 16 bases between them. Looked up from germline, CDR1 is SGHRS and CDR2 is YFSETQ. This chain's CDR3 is CASSPVVQVMNTEAFF. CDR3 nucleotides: TGCGCCAGCAGCCCGGTAGTACAGGTGATGAACACTGAAGCTTTCTTT.

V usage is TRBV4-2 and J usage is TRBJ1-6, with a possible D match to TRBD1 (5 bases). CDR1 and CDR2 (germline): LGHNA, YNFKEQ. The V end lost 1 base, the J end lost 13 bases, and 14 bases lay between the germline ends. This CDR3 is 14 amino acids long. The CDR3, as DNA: TGTGCCAGCAGCCAAGTAAGGGGTATCCCCCCCCTCCACTTT. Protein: CASSQVRGIPPLHF.

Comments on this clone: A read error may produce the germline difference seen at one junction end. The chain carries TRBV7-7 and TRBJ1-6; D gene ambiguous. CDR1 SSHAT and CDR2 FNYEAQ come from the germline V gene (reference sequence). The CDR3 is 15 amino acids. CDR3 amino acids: CASSYKREESSPLHF. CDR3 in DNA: TGTGCTAGCAGCTATAAAAGAGAGGAGAGTTCACCCCTCCACTTT.

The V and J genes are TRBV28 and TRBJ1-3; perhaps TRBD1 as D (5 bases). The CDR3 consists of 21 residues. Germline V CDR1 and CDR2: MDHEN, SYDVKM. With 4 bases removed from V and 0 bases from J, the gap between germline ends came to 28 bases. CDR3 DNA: TGTGCCAGCAGTTCGTCCGTATGGCAGGGTATGGGCCGAGGCTCTGGAAACACCATATATTTT. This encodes CASSSSVWQGMGRGSGNTIYF.

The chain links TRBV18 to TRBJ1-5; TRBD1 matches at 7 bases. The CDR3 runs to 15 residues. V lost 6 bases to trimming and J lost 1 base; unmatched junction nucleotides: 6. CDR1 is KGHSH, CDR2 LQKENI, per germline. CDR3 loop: CASSLRQGSNQPQHF. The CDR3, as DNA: TGTGCCAGCTCCCTGAGACAGGGAAGCAATCAGCCCCAGCATTTT.

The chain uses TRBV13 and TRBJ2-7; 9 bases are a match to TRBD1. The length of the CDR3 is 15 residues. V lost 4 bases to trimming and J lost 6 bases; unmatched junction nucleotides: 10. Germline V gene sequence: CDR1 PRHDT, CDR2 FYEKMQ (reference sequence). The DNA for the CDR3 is TGTGCCAGCAGCTCGTACGGACAGGGGAAAGGCGAGCAGTACTTC. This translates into CASSSYGQGKGEQYF.

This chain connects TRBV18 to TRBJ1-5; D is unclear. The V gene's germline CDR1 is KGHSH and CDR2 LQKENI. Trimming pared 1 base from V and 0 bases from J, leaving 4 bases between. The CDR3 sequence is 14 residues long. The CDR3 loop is CASSPRSSNQPQHF. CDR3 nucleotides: TGTGCCAGCTCACCACGGAGTAGCAATCAGCCCCAGCATTTT.

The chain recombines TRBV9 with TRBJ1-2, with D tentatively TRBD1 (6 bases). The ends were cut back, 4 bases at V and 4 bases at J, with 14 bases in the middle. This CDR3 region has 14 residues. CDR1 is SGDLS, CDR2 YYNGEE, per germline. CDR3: CASSPGQNLYGYTF. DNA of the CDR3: TGTGCCAGCAGCCCCGGACAGAATCTCTATGGCTACACCTTC.

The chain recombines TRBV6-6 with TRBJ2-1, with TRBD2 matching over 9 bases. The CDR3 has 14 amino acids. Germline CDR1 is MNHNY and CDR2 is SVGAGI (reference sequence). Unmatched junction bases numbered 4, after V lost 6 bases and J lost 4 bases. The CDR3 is CASSKTSGYNEQFF. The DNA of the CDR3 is TGTGCCAGCAGCAAGACTAGCGGATACAATGAGCAGTTCTTC.

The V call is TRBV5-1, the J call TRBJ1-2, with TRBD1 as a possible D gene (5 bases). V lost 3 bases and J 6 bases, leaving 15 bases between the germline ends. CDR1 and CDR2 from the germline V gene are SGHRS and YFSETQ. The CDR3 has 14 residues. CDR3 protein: CASSWGDQAHGYTF. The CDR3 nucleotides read TGCGCCAGCAGCTGGGGGGATCAGGCTCATGGCTACACCTTC. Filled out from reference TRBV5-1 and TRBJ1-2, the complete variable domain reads KAGVTQTPRYLIKTRGQQVTLSCSPISGHRSVSWYQQTPGQGLQFLFEYFSETQRNKGNFPGRFSGRQFSNSRSEMNVSTLELGDSALYLCASSWGDQAHGYTFGSGTRLTVV.

The chain's CDR3 is CASLEGLASDEQYF. The CDR3 coding sequence is TGTGCCAGTTTGGAGGGACTAGCGAGCGACGAGCAGTACTTC. This chain connects TRBV6-1 to TRBJ2-7; 10 nucleotides agree with TRBD2. Germline V CDR1 and CDR2: MNHNS, SASEGT. Germline trimming cut 9 bases from V and 5 bases from J; bases unmatched to any gene: 10. CDR3 length equals 14 residues.

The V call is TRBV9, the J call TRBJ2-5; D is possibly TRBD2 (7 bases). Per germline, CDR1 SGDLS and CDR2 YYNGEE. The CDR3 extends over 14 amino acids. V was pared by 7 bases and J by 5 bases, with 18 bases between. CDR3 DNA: TGTGCCAGCTCTCGAGGGGGGGCGGGGGAGACCCAGTACTTC. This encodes CASSRGGAGETQYF.

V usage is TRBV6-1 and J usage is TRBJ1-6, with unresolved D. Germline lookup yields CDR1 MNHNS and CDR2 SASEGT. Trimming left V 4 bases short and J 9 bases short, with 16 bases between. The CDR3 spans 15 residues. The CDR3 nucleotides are TGTGCCAGCAGTGTACGGGAAACCCGGAGTTCACCCCTCCACTTT. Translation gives CASSVRETRSSPLHF.